The clone carrying this T cell receptor beta chain was detected many times. Antigen: not known. The data were taken from a study of T cells in Graves' hyperthyroidism and ophthalmopathy. Across the whole study: Peripheral blood samples were taken at initial diagnosis, prior to any treatment. Regarding the study as a whole: Ophthalmopathy was separated from stable hyperthyroidism by a 13 V-J model.

The TCR beta CDR3 regions underwent amplification using RNA transcripts as the source. HTBI primers were employed in a first-round RT-PCR of the TCR CDR3. From the multiplex PCR reads, TCRdb called clonotypes with MiXCR, one entry per CDR3 protein. Here the sample spans hundreds of thousands of distinct CDR3 sequences, roughly 15% being singletons. The CDR3 has 16 residues. V was shortened by 4 bases and J by 4 bases, with 17 bases between the two germline ends. Germline V gene lookup returns CDR1 LNHNV and CDR2 YYDKDF (reference sequence). V gene TRBV15 combines with J gene TRBJ2-1, with a weak D call TRBD2 (6 bases). The sequencing input was blood. The receptor was derived from a woman between 45 and 60 years old with Graves' ophthalmopathy. This CDR3 reads CATSIWTTRVYNEQFF. CDR3 coding DNA: TGTGCCACCAGCATCTGGACTACCAGGGTTTACAATGAGCAGTTCTTC.